This T cell receptor beta chain is drawn from a study of T cell repertoires in cytomegalovirus infection. Study results and limitations: Pooled public TCR beta family frequency picked out CMV carriers with the relevant HLA.

The CDR3 runs 16 residues. The trim removed 5 bases at V and 2 bases at J, leaving 6 bases unmatched. MiXCR was run by TCRdb on the reads, yielding one entry per CDR3 protein. This table holds tens of thousands of distinct CDR3 sequences, around 18% found once. Comment on this clonotype: What it recognizes is unknown.

This sequence originates from a human donor in good health (CMV status not recorded). Some clones in this sample may be carry-over from other donors' samples. The chain uses TRBV12-3 or TRBV12-4 and TRBJ2-2, with 9 positions matching TRBD1. The specimen was CD8+ T cells from cultured PBMCs, collected from culture after CMV antigen stimulation. CDR3 sequence (DNA): TGTGCCAGCAGTCCCTGGGACAGGGCCAACACCGGGGAGCTGTTTTTT. Residues: CASSPWDRANTGELFF.